This T cell receptor (beta chain) was captured by sequencing in a study of cytomegalovirus exposure and HLA in healthy donors. Study-wide results and caveats: The CMV antigen specificity of a few CMV-associated chains was confirmed through in vitro analysis.

Primers: 60 Vbeta forward and 13 Jbeta reverse. The repertoire was sequenced with immunoSEQ multiplex PCR; TCRdb's copy has only in-frame clones and lacks some. Seen here are around 97,000 clones, roughly 73% observed once, and the top ten hold over 3%. CDR1 and CDR2 (germline): SGHNT, YYREEE (reference sequence). J was trimmed by 2 bases and V by 0 bases; bases with no gene match: 5. This CDR3 spans 15 amino acids. This cohort consisted of healthy bone marrow donors. This clone was seen just once. The antigen remains undetermined. The sequence derives from a man aged 35 to 55 in good health and CMV-seronegative. The chain uses TRBV5-4 and TRBJ2-7; TRBD2 aligns across 7 bases. The sequenced sample consisted of PBMCs. In DNA, the CDR3 is TGTGCCAGCAGCTTGGGGGGGGGTCGGCCCTACGAGCAGTACTTC. Protein sequence: CASSLGGGRPYEQYF.